This T cell receptor (beta chain) was identified in a study of blood T cell repertoires in COVID-19. Background on the study: The samples span acute and convalescent COVID-19 from the United States, Italy and Spain.

The V end was cut by 6 bases, the J end by 8 bases, with 10 bases between. The CDR3 has 12 amino acids. The V gene's germline CDR1 is MNHEY and CDR2 SVGAGI. As originally analysed: By means of reference gene primer amplification, nucleated cell counts were estimated. Produced via immunoSEQ multiplex PCR; TCRdb's table is partial and in-frame only. V and J calls and clone size are as listed in that table; D and trimming were resolved from the DNA. The sample holds some 200,000 clones, about 90% seen once. Source material: peripheral blood. The rearrangement uses TRBV6-5 and TRBJ1-4, with D unclear. The sequence derives from a man aged 35 to 55 with active or convalescent COVID-19. The CDR3 reads CASSQRVEKLFF. CDR3 DNA: TGTGCCAGCAGCCAGCGAGTGGAAAAACTGTTTTTT.